This T cell receptor beta chain originates from a study of blood T cell repertoires in COVID-19. Study details: Samples representing acute and convalescent COVID-19 were sourced from the United States, Italy and Spain.

Germline trimming cut 2 bases from V and 10 bases from J; bases unmatched to any gene: 5. Per germline, CDR1 MNHEY and CDR2 SVGAGI. The CDR3 runs 13 residues. In the study's own analysis: Reference gene primer amplification in the assay estimated nucleated cell counts. TCRdb keeps only in-frame clones here, not all; method: immunoSEQ multiplex PCR. The DNA gave D and trimming, while V, J and clone size come from that table. The sample yields 380,000 or so clones, roughly 86% seen once. The TCR comes from a human donor with acute or convalescent COVID-19. The donor label of this sample is uncertain. The chain uses TRBV6-5 and TRBJ2-1; 7 bases fit TRBD2. Sequencing input: peripheral blood. The CDR3 loop is CASSYPREGEQFF. The CDR3 bases are TGTGCCAGCAGTTACCCCAGGGAGGGCGAGCAGTTCTTC.